This record looks at one T cell receptor beta chain sequence and its context. The data derive from a study of blood T cell repertoires in COVID-19. On the study more broadly: Sites across the United States, Italy and Spain contributed samples from acute and convalescent COVID-19.

Germline loops: CDR1 LGHDT, CDR2 YNNKEL (reference sequence). Trimming removed 6 bases from V and 8 bases from J; junction bases left unmatched: 10. The length of the CDR3 is 14 residues. Method: immunoSEQ multiplex PCR; TCRdb's copy keeps in-frame clones and lacks some. The sample yields under 200,000 clones, under 95% seen once. Source material: peripheral blood. This TCR derives from a man aged 18-30 years with COVID-19, enrolled during active disease. This chain uses TRBV3-1 (or the pseudogene TRBV3-2) with TRBJ2-1, with TRBD1 matching over 7 bases. The CDR3 is CASSHTRGNHEQFF. The DNA for the CDR3 is TGTGCCAGCAGTCATACCAGGGGGAACCATGAGCAGTTCTTC.